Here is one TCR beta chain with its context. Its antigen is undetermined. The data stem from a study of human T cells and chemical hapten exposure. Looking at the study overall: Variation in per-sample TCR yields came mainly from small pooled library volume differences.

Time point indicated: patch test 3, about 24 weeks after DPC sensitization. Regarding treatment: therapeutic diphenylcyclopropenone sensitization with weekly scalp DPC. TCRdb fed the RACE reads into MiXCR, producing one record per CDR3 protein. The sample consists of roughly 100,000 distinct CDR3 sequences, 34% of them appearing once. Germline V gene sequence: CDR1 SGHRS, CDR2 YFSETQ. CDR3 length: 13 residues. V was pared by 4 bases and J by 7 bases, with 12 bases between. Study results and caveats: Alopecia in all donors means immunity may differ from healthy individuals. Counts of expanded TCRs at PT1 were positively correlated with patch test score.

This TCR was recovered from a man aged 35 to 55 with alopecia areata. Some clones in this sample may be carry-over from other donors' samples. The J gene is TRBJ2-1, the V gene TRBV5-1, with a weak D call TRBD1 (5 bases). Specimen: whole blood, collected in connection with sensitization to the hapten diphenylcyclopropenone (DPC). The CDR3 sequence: CASSTMTDNEQFF. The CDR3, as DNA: TGCGCCAGCAGCACAATGACAGATAATGAGCAGTTCTTC.